This T cell receptor (beta chain) was profiled in a study of blood T cell repertoires in COVID-19. Across the study: From the United States, Italy and Spain came samples of acute and convalescent COVID-19. In each case, the material was cDNA or gDNA derived from T cells, B-cell-depleted T cells, or PBMCs.

In the source study's methods: It was from reference gene primer amplification that nucleated cell counts were estimated. Data came from immunoSEQ multiplex PCR; TCRdb stores just in-frame clones and leaves some out. That table gives V, J and clone size, and the DNA gave D and trimming. The sample includes about 160,000 clones, more than 80% of them seen just once. The CDR3 is 14 amino acids. The germline gives CDR1 SGHDT, CDR2 YYEEEE. Trimming took 0 bases from V and 10 from J; bases not matched to a gene: 6. The clonotype comes from a human donor in a cohort sampled during active COVID-19. The rearrangement links TRBV5-6 to TRBJ2-1, with TRBD2 matching 8 bases. The sequenced material came from peripheral blood. CDR3 in amino acids: CASSLVGLEGEQFF. In nucleotides, the CDR3 is TGTGCCAGCAGCTTGGTGGGACTAGAGGGCGAGCAGTTCTTC.